This is a list of T cell receptor beta chains from one sample in a study of cytomegalovirus exposure and HLA in healthy donors. Sequencing used immunoSEQ multiplex PCR; TCRdb keeps in-frame clones, though not all of them. The data show some 120,000 clones, roughly 69% seen once. The sequencing sample was made of PBMCs. All receptors derive from a woman aged 40 to 55 in good health and CMV-seropositive. Each CDR3 is given with its conserved first and last residue. The D gene is left open where the match is weak. Only part of the rows carry a size: once, few, many, or a class if the clone is expanded.

NA | 16 | TRBJ2-3 | TRBV9 | NA | TGTGCCAGCAGCGCCTCGGGCGGGGCATTCACAGATACGCAGTATTTT | CASSASGGAFTDTQYF
TRBD2 | 16 | TRBJ2-7 | TRBV7-9 | NA | TGTGCCAGCAGCCCACCTCTAGCGGGTGTTACCTACGAGCAGTACTTC | CASSPPLAGVTYEQYF
TRBD1 | 14 | TRBJ2-7 | TRBV11-2 | NA | TGTGCCAGCAGCTTCCCACAGGGGACCTACGAGCAGTACTTC | CASSFPQGTYEQYF
TRBD2 | 15 | TRBJ2-7 | TRBV19 | NA | TGTGCCAGTAGTTTGACTAGCGGGGGAATCTACGAGCAGTACTTC | CASSLTSGGIYEQYF
NA | 14 | TRBJ1-1 | TRBV19 | once | TGTGCCAGTACGGAGGTCCGGGTCGGGACTGAAGCTTTCTTT | CASTEVRVGTEAFF
NA | 16 | TRBJ2-2 | TRBV4-3 | NA | TGCGCCAGCAGCCTATCAGGGGGGCGGCAAACCGGGGAGCTGTTTTTT | CASSLSGGRQTGELFF
NA | 15 | TRBJ1-1 | TRBV12-1 | once | TGTGCCAGCAGCTCCGCCGGGACAGGAGAAACTGAAGCTTTCTTT | CASSSAGTGETEAFF
NA | 11 | TRBJ2-5 | TRBV5-1 | NA | TGCGCCAGCAGCTCTAGGGGGACCCAGTACTTC | CASSSRGTQYF
NA | 14 | TRBJ1-2 | TRBV7-2 | NA | TGTGCCAGCAGCTTAGCCCACACTACCTATGGCTACACCTTC | CASSLAHTTYGYTF
TRBD1 | 17 | TRBJ1-2 | TRBV5-1 | NA | TGCGCCAGCAGCTTGGGGACAGGGGAGGCTGGTGGCTATGGCTACACCTTC | CASSLGTGEAGGYGYTF
TRBD1 | 14 | TRBJ1-1 | TRBV5-4 | NA | TGTGCCAGCAGCTTTGACAGGGCCTACACTGAAGCTTTCTTT | CASSFDRAYTEAFF
NA | 15 | TRBJ1-5 | TRBV19 | NA | TGTGCCAGTAGTAGGAACAGGGAAGGAGCTCAGCCCCAGCATTTT | CASSRNREGAQPQHF
NA | 14 | TRBJ1-5 | TRBV2 | NA | TGTGCCAGCAGCCCGACAGAAGCTAATCAGCCCCAGCATTTT | CASSPTEANQPQHF
NA | 14 | TRBJ2-2 | TRBV4-1 | NA | TGCGCCAGCAGGCGACAGGCGAACACCGGGGAGCTGTTTTTT | CASRRQANTGELFF
TRBD1 | 16 | TRBJ1-4 | TRBV2 | NA | TGTGCCAGCAGGGGGACAGGGTTTGCTACTAATGAAAAACTGTTTTTT | CASRGTGFATNEKLFF
NA | 16 | TRBJ2-3 | TRBV11-2 | NA | TGTGCCAGCAGCAAACTCAGGGGAACTAGCACAGATACGCAGTATTTT | CASSKLRGTSTDTQYF
TRBD1 | 17 | TRBJ2-1 | TRBV4-1 | NA | TGCGCCAGCAGCCGACCGCCCGGGACAGGGGGAGGGAATGAGCAGTTCTTC | CASSRPPGTGGGNEQFF
NA | 16 | TRBJ1-5 | TRBV5-6 | NA | TGTGCCAGCAGCTTGGGGATGACTAATAGCAATCAGCCCCAGCATTTT | CASSLGMTNSNQPQHF
TRBD1 | 16 | TRBJ1-5 | TRBV28 | NA | TGTGCCAGCAGTTTTGGACAGGGACGAGACAATCAGCCCCAGCATTTT | CASSFGQGRDNQPQHF
NA | 17 | TRBJ2-1 | TRBV7-8 | NA | TGTGCCAGCAGCCAAGAACAGGGTTGGAGCTCCTACAATGAGCAGTTCTTC | CASSQEQGWSSYNEQFF
NA | 14 | TRBJ1-1 | TRBV7-9 | NA | TGTGCCAGCAGCCCCCGGGGGGGAGAGACTGAAGCTTTCTTT | CASSPRGGETEAFF